This TCR beta chain was sequenced for a study of regulatory T cells in long-lasting Graves disease. The sample's time point: newly diagnosed GD, antithyroid drugs for less than 3 months. From PBMCs, RNA was extracted and then used to make the TCR library. The CDR3 totals 17 residues. Germline V gives CDR1 SGHVS, CDR2 FQNEAQ. Between the trimmed V and J ends, which lost 0 bases and 0 bases, there was a span of 12 bases. To make TCR beta libraries, researchers used iRepertoire HTBI primers and Arm-PCR of CDR3 regions. TCRdb ran MiXCR on the multiplex PCR reads and lists one entry per CDR3 protein. Of 520,000 or so distinct CDR3 sequences listed, around 12% were seen once; the top ten hold roughly 9.3%. This clonotype was observed many times. This sample also appeared in a second study, on T cells in Graves' hyperthyroidism and ophthalmopathy. Turning to that study: For Graves' hyperthyroidism to be stable, ophthalmopathy could not progress within 18 months. The primer set for the first-round RT-PCR of the TCR CDR3 was HTBI.

The clonotype was recovered from a woman aged 25 to 45 with Graves disease. Sequenced material: peripheral blood mononuclear cells (PBMCs), taken at new diagnosis, from a patient treated with antithyroid drugs. V usage is TRBV7-8 and J usage is TRBJ1-3; D gene ambiguous. The CDR3 here is CASSLASRLTSGNTIYF. CDR3 DNA sequence: TGTGCCAGCAGCTTAGCCTCAAGACTTACCTCTGGAAACACCATATATTTT.